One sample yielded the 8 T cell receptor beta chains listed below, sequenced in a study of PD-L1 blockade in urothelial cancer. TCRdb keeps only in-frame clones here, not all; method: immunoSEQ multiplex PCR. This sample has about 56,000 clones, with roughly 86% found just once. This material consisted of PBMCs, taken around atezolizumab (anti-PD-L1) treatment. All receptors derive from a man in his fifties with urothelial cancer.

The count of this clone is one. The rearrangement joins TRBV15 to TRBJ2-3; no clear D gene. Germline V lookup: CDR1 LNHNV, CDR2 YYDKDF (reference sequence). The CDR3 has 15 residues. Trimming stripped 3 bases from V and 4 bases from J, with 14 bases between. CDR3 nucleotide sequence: TGTGCCACCAGCAGGGTCAGTGGTGGTTCAGATACGCAGTATTTT. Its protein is CATSRVSGGSDTQYF.

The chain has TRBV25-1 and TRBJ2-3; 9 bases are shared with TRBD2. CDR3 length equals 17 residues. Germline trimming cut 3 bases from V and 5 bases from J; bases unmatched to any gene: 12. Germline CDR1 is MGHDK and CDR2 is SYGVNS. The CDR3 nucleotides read TGTGCCAGCAGTGACGTCCCGGGGGCACTAGCGGGAGATACGCAGTATTTT. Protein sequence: CASSDVPGALAGDTQYF.

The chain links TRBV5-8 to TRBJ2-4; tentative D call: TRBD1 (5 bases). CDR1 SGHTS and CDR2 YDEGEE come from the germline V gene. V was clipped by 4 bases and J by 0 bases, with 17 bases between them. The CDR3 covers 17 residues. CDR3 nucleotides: TGTGCCAGCAGCAGACAGTATAGCAGGGTAGCCAAAAACATTCAGTACTTC. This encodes CASSRQYSRVAKNIQYF.

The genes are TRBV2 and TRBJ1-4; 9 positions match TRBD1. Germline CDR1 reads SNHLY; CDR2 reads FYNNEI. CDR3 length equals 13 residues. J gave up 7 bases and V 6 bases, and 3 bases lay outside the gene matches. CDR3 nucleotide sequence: TGTGCCAGCAGGGACAGGGGCGGTGAAAAACTGTTTTTT. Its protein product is CASRDRGGEKLFF. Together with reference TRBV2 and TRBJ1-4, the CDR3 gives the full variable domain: EPEVTQTPSHQVTQMGQEVILRCVPISNHLYFYWYRQILGQKVEFLVSFYNNEISEKSEIFDDQFSVERPDGSNFTLKIRSTKLEDSAMYFCASRDRGGEKLFFGSGTQLSVL.

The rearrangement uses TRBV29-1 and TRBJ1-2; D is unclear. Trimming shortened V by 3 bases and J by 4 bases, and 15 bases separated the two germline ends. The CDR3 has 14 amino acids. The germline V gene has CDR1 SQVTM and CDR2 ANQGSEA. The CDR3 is CSVDVTGSGYGYTF. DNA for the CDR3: TGCAGCGTTGACGTTACGGGATCGGGCTATGGCTACACCTTC.

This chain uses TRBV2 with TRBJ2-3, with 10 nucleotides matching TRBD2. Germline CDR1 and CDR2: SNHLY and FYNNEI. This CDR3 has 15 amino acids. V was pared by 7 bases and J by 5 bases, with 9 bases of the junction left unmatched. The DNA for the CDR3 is TGTGCCAGCATGGGACTAGCGTCCTCCGGAGATACGCAGTATTTT. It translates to CASMGLASSGDTQYF.

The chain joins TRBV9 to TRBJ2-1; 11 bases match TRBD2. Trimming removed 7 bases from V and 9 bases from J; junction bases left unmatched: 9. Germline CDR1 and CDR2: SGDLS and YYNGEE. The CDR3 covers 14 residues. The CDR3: CASATTSGRTEQFF. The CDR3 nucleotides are TGTGCCAGCGCTACTACTAGCGGGAGAACTGAGCAGTTCTTC.

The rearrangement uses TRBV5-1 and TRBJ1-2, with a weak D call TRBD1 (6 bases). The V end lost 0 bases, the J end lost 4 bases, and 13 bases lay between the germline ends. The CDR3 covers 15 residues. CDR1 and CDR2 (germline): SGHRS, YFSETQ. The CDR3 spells CASSLGTEILYGYTF. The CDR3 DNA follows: TGCGCCAGCAGCTTGGGGACAGAGATCCTCTATGGCTACACCTTC.